Described below is a single T cell receptor (beta chain) sequence and its context. It has no known antigen specificity. Base qualities are missing; no much larger clone stands one base away. The immunoSEQ Assay, a bias-controlled multiplex PCR, was used to amplify TCRbeta CDR3 regions from genomic DNA. Processing in the source paper ran as follows. The number of nucleated cells in each sample was estimated from the amplification of reference gene primers within the assay. To quantify the absolute abundance of each unique TCRbeta CDR3 rearrangement, sequence reads were collapsed and filtered. For each sample, productive Simpson clonality was calculated as the square root of Simpson's diversity index over productive rearrangements. TCRdb's version of the immuneACCESS table is confined to in-frame rearrangements and falls short of the full clone set. An unresolved V gene accounts for under half of the shortfall where checked; the remainder is of unknown origin. The V and J calls and clone size come from that table; D and trimming were worked out from the DNA. This sample gives approximately 260,000 clones in total; nearly 90% of them show up just once. In total, the top ten clones hold less than 5% of the sample.

The CDR3 runs 13 residues from the cysteine to the phenylalanine. Of all the DNA, just the CDR3 is kept, 39 bases in frame from base 1. Trimming at the junction amounts to 0 bases on V and 5 bases on J, and the germline ends lie 8 bases apart. For CDR1 and CDR2, the germline V gene lists SGDLS and YYNGEE. Another Seattle source contributed samples from volunteer blood donors who had recovered from COVID-19. Collaborating institutions collected whole blood in K2EDTA tubes following their own protocols. Collaborator samples were shipped for TCRbeta analysis as frozen whole blood, isolated PBMCs, or DNA extracted from either sample type. This specimen belongs to a study of blood T cell repertoires in COVID-19 (dated by TCRdb to the early 2020s). As for the study more broadly: Samples from collaborators originated in the United States, Italy and Spain and spanned both the acute and convalescent phases of COVID-19. The material from the prospective study consisted of cDNA or gDNA derived from T cells, B-cell-depleted T cells, or PBMCs. Subjects who had been exposed to COVID-19, were actively infected with it, or had recovered from it provided the deeply sampled blood TCRbeta repertoires that made up the dataset. The repertoires were released in a freely available public database meant as a resource for research on the immune response to SARS-CoV-2. The samples were drawn from the first 160 participants of the ongoing ImmuneRACE study and from more than 1,000 subjects provided by 6 global collaborators. Sample metadata almost always included a de-identified subject ID, COVID-19 status, age in years and sex. Where HLA class I and class II types were available, the types were taken from metadata supplied by the sample provider, not from assay-based typing.

The investigation overall reported the following: The amount of clinical and demographic metadata varied by source and participant and was provided uncurated.

Sample: peripheral blood. This clonotype was obtained from a middle-aged woman who had recovered from COVID-19. The chain is encoded by TRBV9 joined to TRBJ2-5; no confident D gene assignment can be made. The DNA reads as follows: TGTGCCAGCAGCGTAGGAGCTTGGGAGACCCAGTACTTC. This translates into CASSVGAWETQYF. With all but the CDR3 taken from the reference TRBV9 and TRBJ2-5 genes, the full variable domain is: DSGVTQTPKHLITATGQRVTLRCSPRSGDLSVYWYQQSLDQGLQFLIQYYNGEERAKGNILERFSAQQFPDLHSELNLSSLELGDSALYFCASSVGAWETQYFGPGTRLLVL.